Here is one T cell receptor (beta chain) with its context. Its antigen is not yet known. This may come from a read error, since a much larger clone is one base off. From cysteine to phenylalanine, the CDR3 is 14 amino acids long. The DNA shown is the 42-base CDR3, in frame from base 1. Deletion took 6 bases off V and 0 bases off J, with a span of 10 bases between the germline ends. From a lookup of the germline V gene (reference sequence), CDR1 and CDR2 are SEHNR and FQNEAQ. The data are from a study of neurological immune-mediated disorders (dated by TCRdb to the late 2010s). Regarding the complete study: Peripheral blood TCR-beta repertoires from HTLV-I-associated myelopathy (HAM/TSP) patients, multiple sclerosis patients and healthy controls were compared by UMI-based sequencing. Alongside PBMC samples, the set of some 97 TCR-beta libraries contained longitudinal samples, technical triplicates, and paired CD4+ and CD8+ T-cell subsets that had been sorted. The cohort comprised 68 subjects: 15 or so HAM/TSP patients, some 35 multiple sclerosis patients and around 20 healthy controls. The full study reports these points: No identical CDR3 amino acid sequences were shared among expanded clones across subjects, suggesting private TCR-beta repertoires in all groups. TCR clonal expansion was highest in HAM/TSP patients and lowest in MS patients, with MS patients falling below even healthy controls.

cDNA synthesis used template-switch 5'RACE with a primer carrying a 10-nucleotide random unique molecular identifier tagging each TCR transcript. Over 180 million TCR-beta sequences, covering 15-18 subjects, were produced in each sequencing run. The RNeasy kit was used for extraction of total RNA. The KAPA Real-time Library Amplification kit was used to amplify TCR-beta VDJ regions with primers targeting the TCR constant region and the 5'RACE anchor. Sample indexes and Illumina adaptors were added in a first PCR, and a second PCR then increased library yield. After Ampure bead purification, the TCR product of roughly 650 bp was size-selected on a 2% E-gel SizeSelection system. Before pooling, library quality was assessed on a Bioanalyzer, concentration was determined with Qubit, and library quantification was performed with the Kapa Library Quantification kit. An Illumina HiSeq 2500 was used to sequence the libraries paired-end at 2 x 150 bp. To increase sequence diversity, about 25-31% phiX was spiked into each library pool. The study's processing was this. Quality-filtered reads were processed with the UMI-based MiGEC pipeline, which removed over 80% of raw TCR sequences during error correction. VDJ genes were aligned to IMGT germline references, and clonotypes were defined by unique CDR3 amino acid sequence plus V-J genes. Clonal expansion, Shannon diversity, and CDR3 relatedness (CalcPairwiseDistances, ClusterSamples) were evaluated with VDJtools, and phylogenetic trees were built with CLCbio workbench. Expanded clones were defined as having at least 8 unique UMIs, based on coefficient-of-variation modelling across technical triplicates. TCRdb reworked the public reads: Q25 trimming with fastp, MiXCR clone assembly, productive beta chains retained. CDR3 protein sequences are deduplicated, and each keeps its most common genes and DNA. The V and J calls, along with clone size, are taken from TCRdb and not from the paper's own processing. This sample has just under 20,000 distinct CDR3 sequences in its table, and approximately 6.8% of those were observed once. The ten largest account for about 15% of the sample.

For sorted-subset TCR libraries, 1 million sorted CD4+ or CD8+ T cells were used. Peripheral blood underwent Ficoll-Hypaque density gradient centrifugation to isolate PBMCs, which were then cryopreserved in liquid nitrogen. The study also sequenced paired sorted CD4+ and CD8+ subsets from healthy controls, HAM/TSP patients and MS patients. The chain couples TRBV7-9 to TRBJ2-3; the D segment cannot be called with confidence. The sequenced material came from CD8+ T cells from blood. The clonotype comes from a woman younger than 45 with HTLV-1-associated myelopathy (HAM/TSP). The nucleotides are TGTGCCAGCAGTCGCCACTCTAGCACAGATACGCAGTATTTT. Translated, it gives CASSRHSSTDTQYF.